The TCR beta chain described here comes from a study of blood T cells in healthy people across ages. A J-beta primer mix and a sample-barcoded 5' primer were used in a second PCR of about 7 to 12 cycles. TCRdb fed the 5' RACE reads into MiXCR, producing one record per CDR3 protein. The sample consists of 1.2 million to 1.5 million distinct CDR3 sequences, approximately 40% of them appearing once. Turning to this clonotype: Antigen unknown.

The individuals who served as donors were healthy Caucasians living in Russia, aged about 6 to 100. The CDR3 spans 16 residues. Germline V gives CDR1 SGHDN, CDR2 FVKESK. V lost 4 bases and J lost 3, with 16 bases in between. Study-level findings and limits: Strong correlation existed between TCR beta diversity and naive T cell percentage.

This clonotype was obtained from a woman aged 18-29 years in good health. What was sequenced was blood. V usage is TRBV14 and J usage is TRBJ2-1; a weak D match, TRBD2 (6 bases). CDR3 sequence: CASSPQWAGSYNEQFF. The CDR3 bases are TGTGCCAGCAGCCCCCAATGGGCCGGGAGCTACAATGAGCAGTTCTTC.